These 18 T cell receptor beta chains originate from one sample sequenced in a study of blood T cell repertoires in COVID-19. Libraries were prepared by immunoSEQ multiplex PCR; TCRdb keeps only in-frame clonotypes and omits some of them. The table includes roughly 250,000 clones, 90% detected once. The sequencing sample was made of PBMCs or T cells enriched from blood (not recorded which). Receptor source: a middle-aged man who had been exposed to COVID-19.

V gene TRBV6-2 or TRBV6-3 combines with J gene TRBJ1-2; 8 bases are shared with TRBD1. Germline CDR1 and CDR2: MNHEY and SVGEGT. J lost 8 bases, V lost 2 bases, and 7 bases had no gene match. The CDR3 consists of 14 residues. DNA for the CDR3: TGTGCCAGCAGTTACGGACAGGGTAACTGGGGCTACACCTTC. This sequence encodes CASSYGQGNWGYTF.

The rearrangement joins TRBV20-1 to TRBJ1-6; tentative D call: TRBD1 (6 bases). From germline, CDR1 is DFQATT and CDR2 SNEGSKA (reference sequence). The CDR3 consists of 15 residues. Deletions cut 3 bases from V and 5 bases from J, with 14 bases between. CDR3 nucleotides: TGCAGTGCTAGTAAACAGGGTTCACATAATTCACCCCTCCACTTT. It is translated as CSASKQGSHNSPLHF.

The chain carries TRBV5-1 and TRBJ1-2; 9 positions match TRBD1. The J segment lost 3 bases and the V segment lost 6 bases, leaving 6 bases of the junction unmatched. Germline V CDR1 and CDR2: SGHRS, YFSETQ. The CDR3 consists of 14 residues. CDR3 DNA sequence: TGCGCCAGCACAACAGGGGGCCCTGACTATGGCTACACCTTC. Residues: CASTTGGPDYGYTF.

The chain couples TRBV28 to TRBJ1-2; TRBD1 might be the D (6 bases). V lost 1 base, J lost 3 bases, and 9 bases lay in between. The germline V gene has CDR1 MDHEN and CDR2 SYDVKM. This CDR3 is built from 14 residues. The CDR3 protein is CASSLSAGDYGYTF. CDR3 sequence (DNA): TGTGCCAGCAGTTTATCGGCAGGGGACTATGGCTACACCTTC.

This sequence joins TRBV21-1 and TRBJ1-5; the table's D call of TRBD1 was not tested on the DNA. TRBV21-1 is a listed pseudogene. The CDR3 has 14 amino acids. The CDR3 bases are TGTGCCACAAAGCAGGGTGGAAGCAATCAGCCCCAGCATTTT. Residues: CATKQGGSNQPQHF.

The chain links TRBV5-1 to TRBJ1-4; a weak D match, TRBD1 (5 bases). Germline V gives CDR1 SGHRS, CDR2 YFSETQ. Trimming removed 7 bases from V and 7 bases from J, with 17 bases in between. There are 14 residues in the CDR3. CDR3 nucleotides: TGCGCCAGCGCACCCCTCGGGGGTGGTGAAAAACTGTTTTTT. Its translation is CASAPLGGGEKLFF.

This clone occurred a few times. The chain couples TRBV30 to TRBJ1-1; the D gene is possibly TRBD1 (6 bases). Trimming pared 6 bases from V and 4 bases from J, leaving 18 bases between. Per the germline V gene, CDR1 is GTSNPN and CDR2 is SVGIG (reference sequence). The CDR3 spans 14 residues. For the CDR3, the DNA is TGTGCCTGCACACGCCAGGGGTGGGGCACTGAAGCTTTCTTT. Translating gives CACTRQGWGTEAFF.

The chain links TRBV28 to TRBJ1-2; no reliable D call. V was clipped by 1 base and J by 4 bases, with 7 bases between them. CDR1 MDHEN and CDR2 SYDVKM come from the germline V gene. CDR3 size: 13 residues. The CDR3 sequence: CASSLLSAYGYTF. The CDR3 bases are TGTGCCAGCAGTTTATTGAGCGCCTATGGCTACACCTTC.

This rearrangement joins TRBV7-8 to TRBJ1-3; D remains unclear. This CDR3 is built from 14 residues. Trimming left V 4 bases short and J 7 bases short, with 14 bases between. CDR1 is SGHVS and CDR2 is FQNEAQ in the germline V gene. CDR3 protein: CASSSPGSPNTIYF. CDR3 nucleotides: TGTGCCAGCAGCTCACCCGGTAGCCCCAACACCATATATTTT.

This clone was counted once. The rearrangement uses TRBV19 and TRBJ2-2; 10 nucleotides align to TRBD1. The length of the CDR3 is 14 residues. The germline V gene has CDR1 LNHDA and CDR2 SQIVND (reference sequence). Losses at the gene ends were 4 bases for V and 7 bases for J; bases not matched to a gene: 3. Written as DNA, the CDR3 is TGTGCCAGTAGTAGACAGGGGGCCGTCGGGGAGCTGTTTTTT. Translation gives CASSRQGAVGELFF.

The rearrangement links TRBV5-1 to TRBJ1-6; no reliable D call. Germline V gene lookup returns CDR1 SGHRS and CDR2 YFSETQ. V was cut by 0 bases and J by 7 bases, with 11 bases left in between. The CDR3 consists of 15 residues. The CDR3 DNA sequence: TGCGCCAGCAGCTTGGGGAGTGCTGGGAATTCACCCCTCCACTTT. This sequence encodes CASSLGSAGNSPLHF. The full variable domain, in which reference TRBV5-1 and TRBJ1-6 provide the parts outside the CDR3, is KAGVTQTPRYLIKTRGQQVTLSCSPISGHRSVSWYQQTPGQGLQFLFEYFSETQRNKGNFPGRFSGRQFSNSRSEMNVSTLELGDSALYLCASSLGSAGNSPLHFGNGTRLTVT.

The V gene is TRBV18, the J gene TRBJ1-6; D call uncertain. The CDR3 covers 15 residues. Germline V lookup: CDR1 KGHSH, CDR2 LQKENI. Trimming removed 5 bases from V and 7 bases from J, with 15 bases in between. The CDR3: CASSSSGMENSPLHF. The CDR3 DNA is TGTGCCAGCTCATCTTCGGGGATGGAGAATTCACCCCTCCACTTT.

V usage is TRBV5-1 and J usage is TRBJ1-1, with 8 bases lining up with TRBD1. V shed 4 bases, J shed 5 bases, and the junction held 10 bases outside the gene matches. The CDR3 sequence is 15 residues long. Germline values: CDR1 SGHRS, CDR2 YFSETQ. The CDR3 sequence is CASSQPQTGATEAFF. DNA for the CDR3: TGCGCCAGCAGCCAACCACAGACAGGGGCGACTGAAGCTTTCTTT.

The rearrangement joins TRBV18 to TRBJ2-1; 12 nucleotides match TRBD1. The CDR3 runs to 16 residues. Germline V gene sequence: CDR1 KGHSH, CDR2 LQKENI. After removal of 6 bases from V and 4 bases from J, the junction contained 7 bases not matched to a gene. The CDR3, as DNA: TGTGCCAGCTCCTCGGGGACAGGGGGCGCGTACAATGAGCAGTTCTTC. Its translation: CASSSGTGGAYNEQFF.

The gene calls are TRBV11-2 and TRBJ2-7; D gene uncertain. The CDR3 totals 12 residues. CDR1 is SGHAT, CDR2 FQNNGV, per germline. V lost 6 bases and J 0 bases, leaving 6 bases between the germline ends. The chain's CDR3 is CASSPSSYEQYF. The CDR3 DNA follows: TGTGCCAGCAGTCCGAGCTCCTACGAGCAGTACTTC.

This clone has only one observation. CDR3: CASSPLQGADFYGYTF. The CDR3 nucleotides are TGTGCCAGCTCACCACTACAGGGGGCAGACTTCTATGGCTACACCTTC. The V gene is TRBV18, the J gene TRBJ1-2; the match to TRBD1 covers 9 bases. Trimming cost V 1 base and J 4 bases; bases outside gene matches: 7. Germline CDR1 and CDR2: KGHSH and LQKENI. CDR3 length: 16 amino acids. Based on the CDR3 plus reference TRBV18 and TRBJ1-2, the full variable domain is NAGVMQNPRHLVRRRGQEARLRCSPMKGHSHVYWYRQLPEEGLKFMVYLQKENIIDESGMPKERFSAEFPKEGPSILRIQQVVRGDSAAYFCASSPLQGADFYGYTFGSGTRLTVV.

The genes are TRBV3-1 (or the pseudogene TRBV3-2) and TRBJ2-2, with 8 bases lining up with TRBD1. This CDR3 has 17 amino acids. Germline V gene lookup returns CDR1 LGHDT and CDR2 YNNKEL (reference sequence). V gave up 0 bases and J gave up 6 bases; unmatched junction bases: 9. Here the CDR3 DNA reads TGTGCCAGCAGCCAAGATTTCAGGGGGCTAGGATCCGGGGAGCTGTTTTTT. This codes for CASSQDFRGLGSGELFF.

The rearrangement joins TRBV5-1 to TRBJ1-1, with TRBD1 identical over 7 bases. V dropped 4 bases and J dropped 2; count of bases not matched to a gene: 5. CDR3 length: 14 amino acids. Germline V CDR1 and CDR2: SGHRS, YFSETQ. In nucleotides, the CDR3 is TGCGCCAGCAGCCGGGACAGACCCAACACTGAAGCTTTCTTT. Its translation: CASSRDRPNTEAFF.